Listed below are T cell receptor beta chains from one sample, sequenced in a study of cytomegalovirus exposure and HLA in healthy donors. Repertoires were generated with immunoSEQ multiplex PCR, while TCRdb's copy carries only in-frame clones and drops some. Of roughly 100,000 clones in the sample, 60% to 85% were seen once. Sequences were obtained from PBMCs. Receptor source: a male donor in good health and CMV-seropositive. Both conserved end residues are part of each CDR3. The D gene is left open where the match is weak. Expanded clones are given a class, and other clones once, few, many or no size at all.

>TRBD1|TRBJ1-5|TRBV7-8|.|15
TGTGCCAGCAGCCCCCCTAACAGGGGCGTTCAGCCCCAGCATTTT
CASSPPNRGVQPQHF
>.|TRBJ2-3|TRBV7-9|.|13
TGTGCCAGCAGCTTTCAGGGCACAGATACGCAGTATTTT
CASSFQGTDTQYF
>TRBD1|TRBJ2-7|TRBV7-2|few|14
TGTGCCAGCAGCTCCCGGGACAGGGGCTACGAGCAGTACTTC
CASSSRDRGYEQYF
>.|TRBJ1-4|TRBV4-3|.|15
TGCGCCAGCAGCAAAGAGGGGCCAACTAATGAAAAACTGTTTTTT
CASSKEGPTNEKLFF
>.|TRBJ2-1|TRBV5-4|.|12
TGTGCCAGCAGCTTGGCCCCGGATGAGCAGTTCTTC
CASSLAPDEQFF
>.|TRBJ2-7|TRBV5-4|.|15
TGTGCCAGCAGCCCCCTCCCCGGGATCTCCTACGAGCAGTACTTC
CASSPLPGISYEQYF
>TRBD1|TRBJ2-7|TRBV2|.|15
TGTGCCAGCAGTGAGGGACAGGGGGTAACGTACGAGCAGTACTTC
CASSEGQGVTYEQYF
>TRBD1|TRBJ2-7|TRBV10-3|.|14
TGTGCCATCACCCGGGACAGGGGGGAGTACGAGCAGTACTTC
CAITRDRGEYEQYF
>.|TRBJ2-7|TRBV27|few|17
TGTGCCAGCAGTTTATCCGCGTCCCAGGGCTTCTCCTACGAGCAGTACTTC
CASSLSASQGFSYEQYF
>.|TRBJ2-3|TRBV5-4|.|14
TGTGCCAGCAGCTCCCCGGGCAGGGTATATACGCAGTATTTT
CASSSPGRVYTQYF
>TRBD2|TRBJ2-1|TRBV4-1|.|15
TGCGCCAGCAGCCTCGGGACTAGCAGATACAATGAGCAGTTCTTC
CASSLGTSRYNEQFF
>TRBD1|TRBJ2-1|TRBV5-1|.|15
TGCGCCAGCAGCTTACGACAGGGACATAACAATGAGCAGTTCTTC
CASSLRQGHNNEQFF
>.|TRBJ1-4|TRBV30|few|12
TGTGCCTGGAGTCGGGCGGGTGAAAAACTGTTTTTT
CAWSRAGEKLFF
>.|TRBJ1-1|TRBV4-3|.|17
TGCGCCAGCAGCCAAGAGGGGGTTCGCGGGATGAACACTGAAGCTTTCTTT
CASSQEGVRGMNTEAFF
>.|TRBJ2-7|TRBV6-5|.|14
TGTGCCAGCAGTTACCTTATCCGGGGGTACGAGCAGTACTTC
CASSYLIRGYEQYF
>TRBD1|TRBJ2-5|TRBV5-1|.|14
TGCGCCAGCGGCAAGGGACAGCCCCCAGAGACCCAGTACTTC
CASGKGQPPETQYF
>.|TRBJ1-1|TRBV29-1|once|16
TGCAGCGCCGTGATCCGCGGGCGGTCCATGAACACTGAAGCTTTCTTT
CSAVIRGRSMNTEAFF
>TRBD2|TRBJ2-7|TRBV5-1|.|16
TGCGCCAGCAGCTTGGAGGTTTGGCGGGGGAAAAACGAGCAGTACTTC
CASSLEVWRGKNEQYF
>TRBD2|TRBJ2-1|TRBV19|.|14
TGTGCCAGTAGCGGGAGGGCCATCGCGGATGAGCAGTTCTTC
CASSGRAIADEQFF